Below are 7 T cell receptor beta chains sequenced from a single sample in a study of cytomegalovirus exposure and HLA in healthy donors. Use of 60 Vbeta and 13 Jbeta primers characterized the PCR. Assay used: immunoSEQ multiplex PCR; TCRdb lists only in-frame clones, some missing. Found here are roughly 77,000 clones, roughly 69% of them singletons; the top ten hold about 6.9%. The sequenced material came from PBMCs. The receptors originated from a woman between 50 and 59 years old in good health and CMV-seropositive.

A remark on this clone: The sample has other DNA sequences that encode this CDR3 too. The chain links TRBV5-1 to TRBJ1-4, with 7 bases matching TRBD1. Germline assignment: CDR1 SGHRS and CDR2 YFSETQ. J gave up 7 bases and V 4 bases, and 10 bases lay outside the gene matches. CDR3 length: 15 residues. The CDR3 nucleotides read TGCGCCAGCAGCCCGGACAGGTCGGCGGGTGAAAAACTGTTTTTT. Its translation: CASSPDRSAGEKLFF.

The rearrangement joins TRBV19 to TRBJ1-5, with 9 positions matching TRBD1. Germline loops: CDR1 LNHDA, CDR2 SQIVND (reference sequence). The CDR3 length is 15 residues. Trimming cost V 4 bases and J 7 bases; bases outside gene matches: 8. CDR3 amino acids: CASSRLTGGGQPQHF. The CDR3 DNA follows: TGTGCCAGTAGTAGACTTACAGGGGGCGGGCAGCCCCAGCATTTT.

This rearrangement joins TRBV6-5 to TRBJ1-1; no reliable D call. From germline, CDR1 is MNHEY and CDR2 SVGAGI. This CDR3 contains 14 residues. Trimming cost V 6 bases and J 0 bases, with 11 bases left between them. The CDR3 sequence: CASSLTSMNTEAFF. In nucleotides, the CDR3 is TGTGCCAGCAGCCTTACAAGTATGAACACTGAAGCTTTCTTT.

This clone was seen a few times. The rearrangement uses TRBV5-4 and TRBJ2-7; 7 bases are shared with TRBD1. The J segment lost 4 bases and the V segment lost 4 bases, leaving 2 bases of the junction unmatched. The V gene's germline CDR1 is SGHNT and CDR2 YYREEE (reference sequence). The CDR3 covers 12 residues. The CDR3 loop reads CASSLRGYEQYF. CDR3 sequence (DNA): TGTGCCAGCAGCCTCAGGGGGTACGAGCAGTACTTC. Full variable domain (outside the CDR3, taken from reference TRBV5-4 and TRBJ2-7): ETGVTQSPTHLIKTRGQQVTLRCSSQSGHNTVSWYQQALGQGPQFIFQYYREEENGRGNFPPRFSGLQFPNYSSELNVNALELDDSALYLCASSLRGYEQYFGPGTRLTVT.

As regards this clone: The limits of the CDR3 on the DNA are not certain, so only TCRdb's listed CDR3 is given. This chain connects TRBV7-3 to TRBJ1-1. Germline CDR1 is SGHTA and CDR2 is FQGTGA. The CDR3 region is 13 residues in length, termini included. The CDR3 is CASSLFLYTEAFF.

J is TRBJ1-1 and V is TRBV27; TRBD1 matches 9 bases. This CDR3 region has 14 residues. V was pared by 5 bases and J by 5 bases, with 6 bases of the junction left unmatched. Germline lookup yields CDR1 MNHEY and CDR2 SMNVEV (reference sequence). The CDR3 DNA reads as TGTGCCAGCAGTCGACAGGGGGAGAAAACTGAAGCTTTCTTT. This encodes CASSRQGEKTEAFF.

The rearrangement uses TRBV5-1 and TRBJ2-5; weak D call: TRBD1 (8 bases). The CDR3 runs 15 residues. Germline V gives CDR1 SGHRS, CDR2 YFSETQ. Between the trimmed V and J ends, which lost 1 base and 5 bases, there was a span of 15 bases. DNA for the CDR3: TGCGCCAGCAGCTTGACAGGGGGGGAGGTGGAGACCCAGTACTTC. It specifies CASSLTGGEVETQYF.